The rows below give T cell receptor beta chains drawn from one sample of a study of identical twins' blood T cells. TCRdb re-called the 5' RACE reads through MiXCR, storing one row per CDR3 protein. The sample consists of roughly 340,000 distinct CDR3 sequences, around 30% of them appearing once. Sequencing was performed on PBMCs. These receptors all come from a woman aged 18-49 years in good health. Each CDR3 is given without its conserved first and last residue.

TRBV29-1,11,TRBJ1-1,SEMGQGSTEAF
TRBV7-9,13,TRBJ1-1,ASSSRLGTRTEAF
TRBV19,12,TRBJ2-1,ASSIAGAYNEQF
TRBV14,16,TRBJ1-1,TSSQDRDARWEGTEAF
TRBV7-2,12,TRBJ1-1,ASSLLHRVSSAF
TRBV7-2,13,TRBJ1-2,ASSPRARENYGYT
TRBV19,13,TRBJ2-2,ASSIPMASTGELF
TRBV29-1,14,TRBJ1-1,SAKRQVQGMNTEAF
TRBV20-1,8,TRBJ2-3,SAHLDAQY
TRBV5-1,11,TRBJ2-2,ASSPTEIGELF
TRBV2,12,TRBJ2-5,ASSEVEYLETQY
TRBV20-1,12,TRBJ1-6,SARKQGVGSPLH
TRBV29-1,11,TRBJ1-1,SVFAQPNTEAF
TRBV19,14,TRBJ1-5,ASNKEGTGRNQPQH
TRBV9,12,TRBJ2-2,ASSVQGSTGELF
TRBV29-1,9,TRBJ2-7,SVAVPQEQY
TRBV29-1,15,TRBJ2-2,SVGRLAGGENTGELF
TRBV6-6,13,TRBJ1-1,ASSYSQSMDTEAF
TRBV5-1,11,TRBJ2-7,ASSLNQGYEQY
TRBV5-5,15,TRBJ1-4,ASSLWGAFATNEKLF
TRBV20-1,10,TRBJ2-7,SVGQGGNEQY
TRBV10-3,12,TRBJ1-1,AISEGGGYTEAF
TRBV20-1,10,TRBJ2-7,SALRGGREQY
TRBV7-9,12,TRBJ1-1,ASSFQQGYTEAF
TRBV12-3/TRBV12-4,11,TRBJ1-1,ASSPSGAIEAF
TRBV10-1,12,TRBJ2-3,ASSESQSTDTQY
TRBV28,13,TRBJ2-3,ASSVTGRGADTQY
TRBV10-3,12,TRBJ2-1,AISEEDAPNEQF
TRBV7-8,16,TRBJ2-1,ASSLRAGTSGLYNEQF
TRBV7-9,12,TRBJ1-2,ASSSGQGNYGYT
TRBV7-8,9,TRBJ2-7,ASSIPHEQY
TRBV3-1,13,TRBJ2-7,ASSPRQGSAYEQY
TRBV20-1,10,TRBJ2-3,SVSKATDTQY
TRBV4-2,14,TRBJ2-2,ASSQVSGVGTWELF
TRBV10-3,10,TRBJ1-1,ATGLGNTEAF
TRBV9,14,TRBJ2-2,ASSVYPAVNTGELF
TRBV29-1,11,TRBJ2-1,SVLAGGWEEQF
TRBV7-9,12,TRBJ1-5,ASRGQGEDQPQH
TRBV9,14,TRBJ1-1,ASSANVQGFGTEAF
TRBV5-1,12,TRBJ1-1,ASSLVGDRSEAF
TRBV20-1,13,TRBJ1-1,SATNSGRLNTEAF
TRBV2,10,TRBJ1-1,ASRGDNTEAF
TRBV2,11,TRBJ2-1,ASSVGAGGSQF
TRBV6-6,11,TRBJ2-2,ASSYNPTGELF
TRBV7-9,10,TRBJ1-2,ASSQNSYGYT
TRBV3-1,12,TRBJ2-1,ASSQEPTYNEQF
TRBV5-1,13,TRBJ1-5,ASSLAPSSNQPQH
TRBV20-1,10,TRBJ1-3,SAAKLGNTIY
TRBV10-3,13,TRBJ2-3,AISLGQGMADTQY
TRBV25-1,12,TRBJ2-5,ASSEERQRETQY
TRBV6-4,11,TRBJ2-2,ASSEGGAGELF
TRBV7-2,11,TRBJ1-5,ASSLPGLGPQH